This TCR beta chain was profiled in a study of blood T cells in healthy people across ages. Study background: Per two T cells, about one barcoded beta molecule was captured through template switching.

Many counts were recorded for this clonotype. Its antigen is undetermined. Study results and limitations: It was the long-lived donors that had more naive CD4+ cells and higher diversity than aged donors. Correlation between TCR beta diversity and naive T cell percentage was strong.

A second PCR of roughly 7 to 11 cycles used a sample-barcoded 5' primer and a J-beta primer mix. TCRdb ran MiXCR on the 5' RACE reads and lists one entry per CDR3 protein. Of roughly 680,000 distinct CDR3 sequences listed, approximately 52% are singletons. Isolated PBMCs totaled at least 6 million in each sample. Between the trimmed V and J ends, which lost 3 bases and 4 bases, there was a span of 15 bases. CDR3 length equals 16 residues. Germline CDR1 reads KGHDR; CDR2 reads SFDVKD. The sample taken for sequencing was blood. This sequence originates from a woman aged 80 or older in good health. The genes are TRBV24-1 and TRBJ2-1; the D gene is possibly TRBD2 (5 bases). The CDR3 sequence is CATSDDIGLSYNEQFF. The DNA for the CDR3 is TGTGCCACCAGTGATGATATCGGACTCTCTTACAATGAGCAGTTCTTC.